The clone carrying this T cell receptor beta chain has more than one count but fewer than ten. The target antigen is unknown. The source of the sample is a study of blood T cells in healthy people across ages. The CDR3 contains 15 residues. CDR1 and CDR2 from the germline V gene are SGHTA and FQGNSA. The J segment lost 4 bases and the V segment lost 4 bases, leaving 2 bases of the junction unmatched. General study findings and limits: Age brought a roughly linear fall in TCR beta diversity measured per million T cells.

With a J-beta primer mix and a sample-barcoded 5' primer, a second PCR ran about 7 to 11 cycles. Through a template-switch adaptor with 12 random nucleotides, each cDNA molecule received a tag. TCRdb called the 5' RACE reads again in MiXCR, with one record for every CDR3 protein. This sample yields 600,000 to 1,000,000 distinct CDR3 sequences, of which 20% to 25% are seen a single time; 3.7% belongs to the top ten. This same sample was also part of a study on T cells of mothers and their children. In that study: A primer called M1S, used in the second PCR, added sample barcodes and 2-4 random nucleotides.

The sequenced material came from blood. The J gene is TRBJ2-5, the V gene TRBV7-2; 14 nucleotides agree with TRBD2. This receptor was taken from a boy aged 5-17 years in good health. CDR3 DNA sequence: TGTGCCAGCAGCTATGGGACTAGCGGGAGAGAGACCCAGTACTTC. It specifies CASSYGTSGRETQYF.